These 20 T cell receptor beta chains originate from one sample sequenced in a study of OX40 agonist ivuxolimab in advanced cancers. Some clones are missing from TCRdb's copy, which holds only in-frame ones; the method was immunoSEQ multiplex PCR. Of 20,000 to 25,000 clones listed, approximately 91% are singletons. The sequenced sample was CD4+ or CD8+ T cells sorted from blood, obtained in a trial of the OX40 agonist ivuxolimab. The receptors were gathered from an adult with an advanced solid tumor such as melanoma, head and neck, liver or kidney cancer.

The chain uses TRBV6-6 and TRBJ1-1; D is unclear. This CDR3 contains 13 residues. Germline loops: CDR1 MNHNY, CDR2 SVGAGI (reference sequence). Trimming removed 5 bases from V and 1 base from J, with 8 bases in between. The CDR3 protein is CASSPHGNTEAFF. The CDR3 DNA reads TGTGCCAGCAGTCCTCATGGGAACACTGAAGCTTTCTTT.

As DNA, the CDR3 is TGTGCCAGCAGCTCCGAACCAGCAGCAGCTAATGAAAAACTGTTTTTT. Protein sequence: CASSSEPAAANEKLFF. The rearrangement joins TRBV5-8 to TRBJ1-4, with D unresolved. Per the germline V gene, CDR1 is SGHTS and CDR2 is YDEGEE. V lost 3 bases and J 3 bases, leaving 15 bases between the germline ends. The CDR3 loop spans 16 amino acids.

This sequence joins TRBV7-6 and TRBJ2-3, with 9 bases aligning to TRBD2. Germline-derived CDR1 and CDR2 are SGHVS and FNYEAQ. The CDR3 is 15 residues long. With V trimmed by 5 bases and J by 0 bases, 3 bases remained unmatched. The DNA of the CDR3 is TGTGCCAGCAGCCCTAGCGGGGTTAGCACAGATACGCAGTATTTT. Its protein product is CASSPSGVSTDTQYF.

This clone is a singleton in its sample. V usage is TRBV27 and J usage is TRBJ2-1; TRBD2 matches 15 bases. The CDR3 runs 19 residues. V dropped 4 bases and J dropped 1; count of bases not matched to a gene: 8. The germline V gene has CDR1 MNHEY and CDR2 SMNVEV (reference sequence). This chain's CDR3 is CASSSSLGLAGGSYNEQFF. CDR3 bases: TGTGCCAGCAGTTCCTCACTGGGACTAGCGGGGGGATCCTACAATGAGCAGTTCTTC.

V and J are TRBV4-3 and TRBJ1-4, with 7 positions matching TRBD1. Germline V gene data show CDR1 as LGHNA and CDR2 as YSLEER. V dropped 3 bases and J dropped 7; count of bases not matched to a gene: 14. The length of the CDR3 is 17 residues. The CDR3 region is CASSQDVTGNTGEKLFF. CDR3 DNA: TGCGCCAGCAGCCAGGACGTGACAGGGAACACAGGTGAAAAACTGTTTTTT.

In DNA form, the CDR3 reads TGTGCCAGCAGCCAAGTACAACAGGGGATGGATGAAAAACTGTTTTTT. Residues: CASSQVQQGMDEKLFF. The rearrangement links TRBV14 to TRBJ1-4; 7 bases agree with TRBD1. With 1 base clipped from V and 6 bases from J, the junction kept 8 bases outside the gene matches. Germline CDR1 is SGHDN and CDR2 is FVKESK. There are 16 residues in the CDR3.

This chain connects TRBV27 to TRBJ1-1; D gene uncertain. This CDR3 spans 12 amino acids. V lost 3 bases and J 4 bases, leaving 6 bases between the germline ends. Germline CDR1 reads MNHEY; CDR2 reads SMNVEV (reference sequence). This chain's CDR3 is CASSFIGTEAFF. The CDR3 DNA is TGTGCCAGCAGTTTCATTGGCACTGAAGCTTTCTTT.

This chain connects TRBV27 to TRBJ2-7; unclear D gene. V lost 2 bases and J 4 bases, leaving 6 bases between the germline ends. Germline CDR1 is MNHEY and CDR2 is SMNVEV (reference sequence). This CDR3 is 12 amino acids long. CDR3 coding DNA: TGTGCCAGCAGTTTAAATGGGTACGAGCAGTACTTC. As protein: CASSLNGYEQYF.

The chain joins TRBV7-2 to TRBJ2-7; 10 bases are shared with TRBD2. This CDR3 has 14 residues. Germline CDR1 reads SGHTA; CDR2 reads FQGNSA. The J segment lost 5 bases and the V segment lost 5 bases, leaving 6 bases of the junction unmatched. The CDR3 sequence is CASSPLAGAHEQYF. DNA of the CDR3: TGTGCCAGCAGCCCCCTAGCGGGAGCTCACGAGCAGTACTTC.

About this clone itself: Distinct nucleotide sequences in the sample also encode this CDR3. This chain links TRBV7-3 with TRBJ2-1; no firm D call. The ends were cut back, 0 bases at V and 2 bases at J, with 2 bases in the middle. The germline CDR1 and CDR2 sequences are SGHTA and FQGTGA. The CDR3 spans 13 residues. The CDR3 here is CASSLTPYNEQFF. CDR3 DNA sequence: TGTGCCAGCAGCTTAACACCCTACAATGAGCAGTTCTTC.

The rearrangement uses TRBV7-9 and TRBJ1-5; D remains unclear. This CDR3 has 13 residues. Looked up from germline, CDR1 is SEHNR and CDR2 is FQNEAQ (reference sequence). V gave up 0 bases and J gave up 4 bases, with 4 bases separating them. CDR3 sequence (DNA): TGTGCCAGCAGCTTAGCGACGAATCAGCCCCAGCATTTT. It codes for CASSLATNQPQHF.

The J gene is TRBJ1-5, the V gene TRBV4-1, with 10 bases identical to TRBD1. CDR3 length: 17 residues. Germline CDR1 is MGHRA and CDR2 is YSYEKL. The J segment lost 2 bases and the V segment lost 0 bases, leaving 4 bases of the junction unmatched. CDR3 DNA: TGCGCCAGCAGCCAAGATTGGGACAGGGGTGGCAATCAGCCCCAGCATTTT. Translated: CASSQDWDRGGNQPQHF.

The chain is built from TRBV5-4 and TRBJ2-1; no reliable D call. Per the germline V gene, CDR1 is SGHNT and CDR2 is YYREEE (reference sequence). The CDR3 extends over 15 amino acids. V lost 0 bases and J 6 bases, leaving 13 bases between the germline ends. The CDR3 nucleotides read TGTGCCAGCAGCTTGGTGACCGACGGAACCAATGAGCAGTTCTTC. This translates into CASSLVTDGTNEQFF.

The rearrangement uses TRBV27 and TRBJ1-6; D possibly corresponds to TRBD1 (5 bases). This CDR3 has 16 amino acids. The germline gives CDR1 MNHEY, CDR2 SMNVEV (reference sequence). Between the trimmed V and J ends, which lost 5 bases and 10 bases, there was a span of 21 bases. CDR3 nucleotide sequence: TGTGCCAGCAGTCCTCCCAGGGTAGGCTTTTACTCACCCCTCCACTTT. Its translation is CASSPPRVGFYSPLHF.

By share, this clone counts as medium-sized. The CDR3 nucleotides are TGTGCCAGCAGTTCACAGGGAACTTATGGCTACACCTTC. Amino acid sequence: CASSSQGTYGYTF. This rearrangement joins TRBV11-2 to TRBJ1-2; weak D call: TRBD1 (6 bases). V was cut by 6 bases and J by 5 bases, with 13 bases left in between. CDR1 and CDR2 from the germline V gene are SGHAT and FQNNGV. This CDR3 has 13 amino acids.

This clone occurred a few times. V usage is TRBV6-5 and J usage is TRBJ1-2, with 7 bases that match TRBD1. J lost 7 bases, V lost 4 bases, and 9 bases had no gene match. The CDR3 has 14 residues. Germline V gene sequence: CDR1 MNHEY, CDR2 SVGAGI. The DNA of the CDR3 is TGTGCCAGCAGTTCCCAGGGGGGGGCGGCTGGCTACACCTTC. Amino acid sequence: CASSSQGGAAGYTF.

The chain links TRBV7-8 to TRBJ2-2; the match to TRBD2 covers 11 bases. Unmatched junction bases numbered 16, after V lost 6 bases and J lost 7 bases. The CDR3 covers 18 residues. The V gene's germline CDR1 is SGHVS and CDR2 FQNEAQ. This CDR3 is CASSQRVAGGKGGGELFF. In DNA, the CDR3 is TGTGCCAGCAGTCAAAGGGTAGCGGGAGGGAAAGGTGGCGGGGAGCTGTTTTTT.

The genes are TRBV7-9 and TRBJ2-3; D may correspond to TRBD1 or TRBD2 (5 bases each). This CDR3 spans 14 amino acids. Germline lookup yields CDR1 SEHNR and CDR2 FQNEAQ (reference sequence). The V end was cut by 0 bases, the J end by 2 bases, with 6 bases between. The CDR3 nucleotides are TGTGCCAGCAGCTTAGCGGGGGTCACAGATACGCAGTATTTT. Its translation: CASSLAGVTDTQYF.

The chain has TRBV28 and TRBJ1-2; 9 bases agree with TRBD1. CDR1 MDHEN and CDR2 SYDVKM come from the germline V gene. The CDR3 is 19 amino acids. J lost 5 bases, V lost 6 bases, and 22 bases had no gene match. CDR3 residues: CASSSLTPGQGSSTYGYTF. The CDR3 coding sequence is TGTGCCAGCAGCTCTCTTACGCCGGGACAGGGATCTTCCACGTATGGCTACACCTTC.

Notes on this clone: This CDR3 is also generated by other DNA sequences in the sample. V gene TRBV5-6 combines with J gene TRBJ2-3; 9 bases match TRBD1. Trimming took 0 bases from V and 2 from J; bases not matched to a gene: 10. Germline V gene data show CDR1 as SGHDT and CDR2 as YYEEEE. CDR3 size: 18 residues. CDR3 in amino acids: CASSLAKPGQGPTDTQYF. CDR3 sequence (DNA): TGTGCCAGCAGCTTGGCCAAACCGGGACAGGGTCCCACAGATACGCAGTATTTT.